The rows below give T cell receptor beta chains drawn from one sample of a study of blood T cells in healthy people across ages. TCRdb re-derived calls from the 5' RACE reads in MiXCR, one entry per CDR3 protein. The data hold 890,000 or so distinct CDR3 sequences, with roughly 60% observed a single time. Sequencing was done on a sample of blood. The receptors stem from a man aged 25-45 years in good health. The conserved cysteine and the conserved F or W are not part of the CDR3 here. Each record gives: CDR3 protein, V gene, J gene.

ATSSEPPRTFYNEQF	TRBV15	TRBJ2-1
ASSEVGLRYNEQF	TRBV6-2/TRBV6-3	TRBJ2-1
ASSFIDQNEKLF	TRBV28	TRBJ1-4
ASSQERGRNEQF	TRBV4-1	TRBJ2-1
SASQSLAGVNEQF	TRBV20-1	TRBJ2-1
ASRQDLSGANVLT	TRBV28	TRBJ2-6
ASSYRSGASTDTQY	TRBV6-2/TRBV6-3	TRBJ2-3
ASSQHNEGYT	TRBV7-9	TRBJ1-2
ASSLSGGRFNEQY	TRBV5-1	TRBJ2-7
ASSGTGNEKLF	TRBV2	TRBJ1-4
SARAPYSNQPQH	TRBV20-1	TRBJ1-5
ASSLTGTGAHGYT	TRBV27	TRBJ1-2
AMRDGPYGYT	TRBV6-1	TRBJ1-2
ASNVARGLTDTQY	TRBV9	TRBJ2-3
ASSLPRRRGGETQY	TRBV7-2	TRBJ2-5
ASSLRGVDMNTEAF	TRBV7-2	TRBJ1-1
ASSEQGALGYT	TRBV13	TRBJ1-2
ASSPGRPTDTQY	TRBV4-3	TRBJ2-3
SASSGGVYEQY	TRBV20-1	TRBJ2-7
ASSPGRYT	TRBV7-2	TRBJ1-2
ASSRSQGFHEQY	TRBV7-9	TRBJ2-7
ASWRLAGGTDTQY	TRBV12-3/TRBV12-4	TRBJ2-3
ASSSNRATSTDTQY	TRBV4-3	TRBJ2-3